This T cell receptor (beta chain) was recorded in a study of T-cell memory formation after mild COVID-19. The CDR3 spans 14 residues. Trimming shortened V by 0 bases and J by 4 bases, and 7 bases separated the two germline ends. The germline gives CDR1 MNHEY, CDR2 SVGAGI. This clonotype came up a few times. MiXCR, run by TCRdb on the 5' RACE reads, gives a single entry per CDR3 protein. The profile shows roughly 400,000 distinct CDR3 sequences, about 15% of them singletons. This TCR was sampled from a man aged 18 to 35 who had mild COVID-19 (a few samples of this study predate the infection). Cell type and time point are not known. The sample comprised PBMCs or a T cell subset sorted from them (not recorded which). The gene calls are TRBV6-5 and TRBJ1-5; unclear D gene. In DNA, the CDR3 is TGTGCCAGCAGTTACTCGTCCGTTAATCAGCCCCAGCATTTT. Residues: CASSYSSVNQPQHF.